These 18 T cell receptor beta chains were sequenced from one sample in a study of CD8 T cells in Susac syndrome. The authors reverse transcribed 0.5 to 1 ug RNA with random hexamers. MiXCR was run by TCRdb on the immunoSEQ multiplex PCR reads, yielding one entry per CDR3 protein. The table includes around 130,000 distinct CDR3 sequences, 94% detected once. Sample: CD4+ T cells from PBMCs. These receptors originate from a human donor in good health.

This clonotype appeared once. V is TRBV18 and J is TRBJ1-6, with D unclear. The germline V gene encodes CDR1 KGHSH and CDR2 LQKENI. The CDR3 runs to 13 residues. Trimming pared 2 bases from V and 5 bases from J, leaving 4 bases between. As DNA, the CDR3 is TGTGCCAGCTCACCAAGGGATAATTCACCCCTCCACTTT. As protein: CASSPRDNSPLHF.

The CDR3 region has the DNA TGTGCCAGCAGTACCTTCGTCTGGGGTAGCACAGATACGCAGTATTTT. As protein: CASSTFVWGSTDTQYF. V and J are TRBV27 and TRBJ2-3; D ambiguous. This CDR3 comprises 16 residues. V lost 5 bases, J lost 0 bases, and 15 bases lay in between. Germline CDR1 MNHEY, CDR2 SMNVEV (reference sequence).

V and J are TRBV6-5 and TRBJ1-6; D is unclear. V was cut by 6 bases and J by 5 bases, with 11 bases left in between. This CDR3 has 14 residues. Germline CDR1 reads MNHEY; CDR2 reads SVGAGI. CDR3 residues: CASRPGPDNSPLHF. The CDR3 DNA reads as TGTGCCAGCAGACCCGGCCCTGATAATTCACCCCTCCACTTT.

A few counts support this clonotype. The V and J genes are TRBV3-1 and TRBJ1-1; D remains ambiguous. The CDR3 is 14 residues long. Trimming left V 0 bases short and J 0 bases short, with 5 bases between. Germline CDR1 is LGHDT and CDR2 is YNNKEL (reference sequence). CDR3 nucleotide sequence: TGTGCCAGCAGCCAAGAGGGTATGAACACTGAAGCTTTCTTT. It is translated as CASSQEGMNTEAFF. Variable domain in full (rest from reference TRBV3-1 and TRBJ1-1): DTAVSQTPKYLVTQMGNDKSIKCEQNLGHDTMYWYKQDSKKFLKIMFSYNNKELIINETVPNRFSPKSPDKAHLNLHINSLELGDSAVYFCASSQEGMNTEAFFGQGTRLTVV.

The gene calls are TRBV6-5 and TRBJ1-3, with a weak D call TRBD1 (6 bases). The CDR3 contains 17 residues. Germline V CDR1 and CDR2: MNHEY, SVGAGI. V shed 2 bases and J shed 3 bases, with 17 bases lying between them. In nucleotides, the CDR3 is TGTGCCAGCAGTTACGGTTACAGGGAAAACGGTGGAAACACCATATATTTT. This codes for CASSYGYRENGGNTIYF.

The CDR3 protein is CASSQEGGYSNQPQHF. CDR3 nucleotide sequence: TGCGCCAGCAGCCAAGAGGGCGGTTATAGCAATCAGCCCCAGCATTTT. The chain combines TRBV4-1 with TRBJ1-5; D is undetermined. V dropped 0 bases and J dropped 0 bases, with 9 bases sitting between them. CDR1 is MGHRA, CDR2 YSYEKL, per germline. The CDR3 is made up of 16 amino acids.

This chain connects TRBV29-1 to TRBJ2-7, with 7 nucleotides matching TRBD2. The CDR3 runs 14 residues. Looked up from germline, CDR1 is SQVTM and CDR2 is ANQGSEA. The V and J ends lost 4 bases and 4 bases, in that order; junction bases with no gene match: 10. CDR3 sequence: CSVAWRERPYEQYF. The CDR3 region has the DNA TGCAGCGTTGCGTGGCGGGAGCGCCCTTACGAGCAGTACTTC.

The CDR3: CASISYRLNTEAFF. The CDR3 nucleotides are TGTGCCAGCATCTCCTACAGGCTAAACACTGAAGCTTTCTTT. The gene calls are TRBV28 and TRBJ1-1, with D maybe TRBD1 (5 bases). Germline CDR1 and CDR2: MDHEN and SYDVKM. There are 14 residues in the CDR3. The V gene lost 7 bases and the J gene lost 2 bases, with 14 bases spanning the gap.

The chain combines TRBV6-1 with TRBJ1-2; D is perhaps TRBD1 (6 bases). Germline values: CDR1 MNHNS, CDR2 SASEGT. Trimming stripped 1 base from V and 8 bases from J, with 17 bases between. The CDR3 is 15 amino acids. The CDR3 sequence is CASSEVRRGARGYTF. The DNA of the CDR3 is TGTGCCAGCAGTGAAGTCCGGCGGGGGGCGCGCGGCTACACCTTC.

The rearrangement links TRBV11-2 to TRBJ2-7; 8 positions agree with TRBD1. Looked up from germline, CDR1 is SGHAT and CDR2 is FQNNGV. CDR3 size: 16 residues. The ends lost 5 bases at V and 4 bases at J; junction bases unmatched: 13. This CDR3 reads CASSLSLNRGRYEQYF. CDR3 bases: TGTGCCAGCAGCCTAAGCCTGAACAGGGGGAGGTACGAGCAGTACTTC.

CDR3 region: CASSLAAVRSLNTEAFF. The CDR3 nucleotides are TGTGCCAGCAGCTTAGCGGCTGTTAGGTCCCTGAACACTGAAGCTTTCTTT. This chain joins TRBV7-9 and TRBJ1-1; D unresolved. Germline CDR1 SEHNR, CDR2 FQNEAQ (reference sequence). The CDR3 runs to 17 residues. Trimming removed 0 bases at V and 0 bases at J, with 14 bases between.

V and J are TRBV12-3 or TRBV12-4 and TRBJ2-1, with 13 bases aligning to TRBD2. The CDR3 totals 16 residues. With 5 bases clipped from V and 5 bases from J, the junction kept 6 bases outside the gene matches. This CDR3 reads CASSPRGLAGNNEQFF. The CDR3 DNA reads TGTGCCAGCAGTCCCAGGGGACTAGCGGGAAACAATGAGCAGTTCTTC.

The rearrangement joins TRBV3-1 to TRBJ2-7, with D possibly being TRBD2 (5 bases). Germline V gives CDR1 LGHDT, CDR2 YNNKEL (reference sequence). The CDR3 sequence is 12 residues long. V lost 5 bases and J lost 2, with 7 bases in between. CDR3 nucleotides: TGTGCCAGCAGCGCCGGGGCCTACGAGCAGTACTTC. Protein sequence: CASSAGAYEQYF.

J is TRBJ2-3 and V is TRBV6-2 or TRBV6-3; D may match TRBD1 or TRBD2 (5 bases each). The CDR3 extends over 17 amino acids. V shed 2 bases and J shed 7 bases, with 22 bases lying between them. Germline loops: CDR1 MNHEY, CDR2 SVGEGT. This chain's CDR3 is CASSYDPGTARRNTQYF. As DNA, the CDR3 is TGTGCCAGCAGTTACGACCCCGGGACGGCGAGACGGAATACGCAGTATTTT.

The chain is built from TRBV27 and TRBJ2-1, with D perhaps TRBD2 (5 bases). With 7 bases removed from V and 4 bases from J, the gap between germline ends came to 20 bases. The germline V gene has CDR1 MNHEY and CDR2 SMNVEV (reference sequence). This CDR3 region has 16 residues. The CDR3: CASNSLGVGQYNEQFF. CDR3 coding DNA: TGTGCCAGCAACTCTCTCGGGGTGGGCCAGTACAATGAGCAGTTCTTC.

The rearrangement links TRBV2 to TRBJ2-2; TRBD1 aligns across 8 bases. The CDR3 is made up of 15 amino acids. The junction had 6 bases not matched to a gene; V was cut back by 4 bases and J by 5 bases. Germline V gene lookup returns CDR1 SNHLY and CDR2 FYNNEI. The CDR3 is CASSGTTGATGELFF. The CDR3 DNA reads as TGTGCCAGCAGTGGAACGACAGGGGCAACCGGGGAGCTGTTTTTT.

V usage is TRBV27 and J usage is TRBJ1-2; D is unresolved. The germline CDR1 and CDR2 sequences are MNHEY and SMNVEV (reference sequence). With 8 bases removed from V and 3 bases from J, the gap between germline ends came to 13 bases. CDR3 length: 13 amino acids. The CDR3 DNA is TGTGCCAGCGGAGCCGGGTCCTACTATGGCTACACCTTC. Translation gives CASGAGSYYGYTF.

The J gene is TRBJ2-1, the V gene TRBV9; tentatively, D is TRBD1 (8 bases). Trimming stripped 3 bases from V and 4 bases from J, with 14 bases between. The germline CDR1 and CDR2 sequences are SGDLS and YYNGEE. The CDR3 totals 15 residues. The CDR3 DNA reads TGTGCCAGCAGCGGGGGGGGGACAGGTTACAATGAGCAGTTCTTC. Translating gives CASSGGGTGYNEQFF.